This T cell receptor beta chain was documented in a study of cytomegalovirus exposure and HLA in healthy donors. Regarding this clone: Its antigen remains unidentified.

This CDR3 region has 15 residues. Primers for the PCR totalled 60 Vbeta and 13 Jbeta. Per the study methods: In a later analysis, the count reached 80 million or so unique TCR beta chains, with around 11 million shared. Repertoires were generated with immunoSEQ multiplex PCR, while TCRdb's copy carries only in-frame clones and drops some. V and J calls and clone size come straight from that table; D and trimming were deduced from the DNA. The data hold about 150,000 clones, with roughly three quarters observed a single time. Overall study results and limits: Of the V segments, some could not be distinguished, including TRBV6-2 and TRBV6-3, and were excluded.

This clonotype originated in a woman between 50 and 59 years old in good health and CMV-seropositive. Sequenced sample: PBMCs. The rearrangement joins TRBV21-1 to TRBJ2-1; the D call of TRBD2 is as the table states it, not checked on the DNA. TRBV21-1 is described as a pseudogene. CDR3 bases: TGTGCCAGCAGTCTGGGACTAGCGGCCCACAATGAGCAGTTCTTC. Its protein product is CASSLGLAAHNEQFF.